The 28 T cell receptor beta chains presented below share a single source sample, sequenced in a study of CD8 T cells in Susac syndrome. RNA amounts of about 0.5 to 1 ug underwent reverse transcription with random hexamers. Each CDR3 protein is one row after TCRdb ran MiXCR on the immunoSEQ multiplex PCR reads. The repertoire has 90,000 to 110,000 distinct CDR3 sequences, around 97% of them found once; the top ten carry roughly 0.099%. Material for sequencing was CD4+ T cells from PBMCs. The receptor source for this set is a human donor in good health.

The chain couples TRBV9 to TRBJ2-5; D uncertain. Germline V gene sequence: CDR1 SGDLS, CDR2 YYNGEE. The CDR3 spans 11 residues. V was cut by 0 bases and J by 5 bases, with 2 bases left in between. In nucleotides, the CDR3 is TGTGCCAGCAGCGTAGAGGAGACCCAGTACTTC. It is translated as CASSVEETQYF. The variable domain in full, with the rest retrieved from reference TRBV9 and TRBJ2-5, is DSGVTQTPKHLITATGQRVTLRCSPRSGDLSVYWYQQSLDQGLQFLIQYYNGEERAKGNILERFSAQQFPDLHSELNLSSLELGDSALYFCASSVEETQYFGPGTRLLVL.

In its sample, this clonotype was seen once. The chain is built from TRBV28 and TRBJ1-1; D is uncertain. Germline CDR1 is MDHEN and CDR2 is SYDVKM. Trimming cost V 5 bases and J 4 bases, with 14 bases left between them. This CDR3 region has 14 residues. The CDR3 reads CASSIGGIGTEAFF. CDR3 DNA sequence: TGTGCCAGCAGTATCGGAGGAATTGGCACTGAAGCTTTCTTT.

The chain uses TRBV29-1 and TRBJ2-3; 7 bases line up with TRBD1. This CDR3 region has 12 residues. Trimming cost V 8 bases and J 0 bases; bases outside gene matches: 2. Germline assignment: CDR1 SQVTM and CDR2 ANQGSEA. CDR3 in amino acids: CSTGQSTDTQYF. CDR3 nucleotide sequence: TGCAGCACGGGACAGAGCACAGATACGCAGTATTTT.

This sequence joins TRBV6-5 and TRBJ2-5; D uncertain. The CDR3 covers 10 residues. Between the trimmed V and J ends, which lost 8 bases and 9 bases, there was a span of 10 bases. CDR1 and CDR2 from the germline V gene are MNHEY and SVGAGI. As DNA, the CDR3 is TGTGCCAGCGGCCGCTCGGCCCAGTACTTC. The encoded protein is CASGRSAQYF.

The V gene is TRBV6-1, the J gene TRBJ1-1; 9 nucleotides match TRBD1. V was clipped by 5 bases and J by 5 bases; unmatched bases: 12. Germline CDR1 is MNHNS and CDR2 is SASEGT. This CDR3 region has 16 residues. Here the CDR3 reads CASSTPQGAGYTEAFF. CDR3 in DNA: TGTGCCAGCAGTACCCCACAGGGGGCCGGTTATACTGAAGCTTTCTTT.

The J gene is TRBJ2-3, the V gene TRBV3-1, with TRBD2 matching 7 bases. Germline V gene lookup returns CDR1 LGHDT and CDR2 YNNKEL (reference sequence). There are 15 residues in the CDR3. V shed 4 bases and J 2 bases; nucleotides not matched to a gene: 6. DNA for the CDR3: TGTGCCAGCAGCCCCTCGGGGGGATACACAGATACGCAGTATTTT. It encodes CASSPSGGYTDTQYF.

The genes are TRBV10-3 and TRBJ2-1, with 9 positions matching TRBD2. Germline-derived CDR1 and CDR2 are ENHRY and SYGVKD. The CDR3 is 14 residues long. The V gene end was trimmed by 7 bases and the J gene end by 3 bases; junction bases not matched to a gene: 4. CDR3 in amino acids: CAIKSSGIYNEQFF. CDR3 nucleotide sequence: TGTGCCATCAAGTCTAGCGGGATCTACAATGAGCAGTTCTTC.

The chain joins TRBV5-1 to TRBJ1-4; no clear D. The germline CDR1 and CDR2 sequences are SGHRS and YFSETQ. This CDR3 contains 14 residues. V was shortened by 3 bases and J by 6 bases, with 12 bases between the two germline ends. This CDR3 is CASSSGRADEKLFF. The DNA of the CDR3 is TGCGCCAGCAGCTCCGGGCGGGCAGATGAAAAACTGTTTTTT.

The V and J genes are TRBV7-3 and TRBJ2-3; D gene unclear. The CDR3 length is 11 residues. From germline, CDR1 is SGHTA and CDR2 FQGTGA. Trimming left V 5 bases short and J 5 bases short, with 5 bases between. The CDR3 DNA follows: TGTGCCAGCAGCCGTGGAGATACGCAGTATTTT. It translates to CASSRGDTQYF. Full variable domain (outside the CDR3, taken from reference TRBV7-3 and TRBJ2-3): GAGVSQTPSNKVTEKGKYVELRCDPISGHTALYWYRQSLGQGPEFLIYFQGTGAADDSGLPNDRFFAVRPEGSVSTLKIQRTERGDSAVYLCASSRGDTQYFGPGTRLTVL.

CDR3 sequence (DNA): TGTGCCAGCAGCCTACAGAACACCTACGAGCAGTACTTC. Translating it yields CASSLQNTYEQYF. This chain links TRBV3-1 with TRBJ2-7, with D hard to call. The CDR3 totals 13 residues. The germline CDR1 and CDR2 sequences are LGHDT and YNNKEL (reference sequence). V was trimmed by 4 bases and J by 2 bases, leaving 9 bases between them.

The rearrangement joins TRBV5-1 to TRBJ2-7; 8 bases agree with TRBD1. V was pared by 4 bases and J by 4 bases, with 7 bases of the junction left unmatched. CDR1 SGHRS and CDR2 YFSETQ come from the germline V gene. This CDR3 has 14 amino acids. The CDR3 protein is CASSGGQGEYEQYF. The CDR3 bases are TGCGCCAGCAGCGGAGGACAGGGCGAATACGAGCAGTACTTC.

V and J are TRBV6-5 and TRBJ2-2; tentatively, D is TRBD1 or TRBD2 (5 bases each). The germline V gene has CDR1 MNHEY and CDR2 SVGAGI. V was clipped by 6 bases and J by 7 bases, with 15 bases between them. The CDR3 is 14 amino acids. Here the CDR3 reads CASSRDPTDGELFF. As DNA, the CDR3 is TGTGCCAGCAGCAGGGACCCCACCGACGGGGAGCTGTTTTTT.

The gene calls are TRBV18 and TRBJ2-3; 7 positions match TRBD2. The CDR3 runs to 16 residues. J gave up 1 base and V 2 bases, and 6 bases lay outside the gene matches. CDR1 and CDR2 from the germline V gene are KGHSH and LQKENI. The CDR3 sequence: CASSPRRERGTDTQYF. CDR3 in DNA: TGTGCCAGCTCACCAAGGCGGGAGAGGGGCACAGATACGCAGTATTTT.

The rearrangement uses TRBV12-3 or TRBV12-4 and TRBJ1-6, with D unresolved. CDR3 length: 14 residues. Trimming shortened V by 3 bases and J by 9 bases, and 12 bases separated the two germline ends. CDR3 sequence: CASSLIALSSPLHF. Here the CDR3 DNA reads TGTGCCAGCAGTTTGATTGCCCTTTCTTCACCCCTCCACTTT.

V gene TRBV5-1 combines with J gene TRBJ2-6, with D tentatively TRBD1 (6 bases). The CDR3 has 16 residues. V was clipped by 4 bases and J by 0 bases, with 11 bases between them. Germline CDR1 and CDR2: SGHRS and YFSETQ. The CDR3 loop reads CASSADRRSGANVLTF. CDR3 DNA sequence: TGCGCCAGCAGCGCCGACAGGCGCTCTGGGGCCAACGTCCTGACTTTC. Full variable domain (outside the CDR3, taken from reference TRBV5-1 and TRBJ2-6): KAGVTQTPRYLIKTRGQQVTLSCSPISGHRSVSWYQQTPGQGLQFLFEYFSETQRNKGNFPGRFSGRQFSNSRSEMNVSTLELGDSALYLCASSADRRSGANVLTFGAGSRLTVL.

This clonotype was seen once. The CDR3 coding sequence is TGCAGTGCCAACGACGGGACAGGGGGTTGGGAGCAGTTCTTC. This sequence encodes CSANDGTGGWEQFF. The V and J genes are TRBV20-1 and TRBJ2-1, with TRBD1 identical over 11 bases. Germline V gene data show CDR1 as DFQATT and CDR2 as SNEGSKA (reference sequence). With V trimmed by 6 bases and J by 10 bases, 11 bases remained unmatched. The CDR3 has 14 amino acids.

This rearrangement joins TRBV6-5 to TRBJ2-6, with 9 positions matching TRBD1. Germline V gene data show CDR1 as MNHEY and CDR2 as SVGAGI. Trimming cost V 2 bases and J 2 bases; bases outside gene matches: 7. The CDR3 sequence is 18 residues long. Here the CDR3 DNA reads TGTGCCAGCAGTTACCAGCGGACAGGGGACCCTGGGGCCAACGTCCTGACTTTC. This encodes CASSYQRTGDPGANVLTF.

The chain uses TRBV7-2 and TRBJ1-6; D unclear. Trimming removed 5 bases at V and 0 bases at J, with 14 bases between. Germline V CDR1 and CDR2: SGHTA, FQGNSA. The CDR3 loop spans 17 amino acids. In nucleotides, the CDR3 is TGTGCCAGCAGCGGACGGCACTTCGGCTCCTATAATTCACCCCTCCACTTT. It specifies CASSGRHFGSYNSPLHF.

In its sample, this clonotype was seen once. The chain has TRBV18 and TRBJ2-6; unclear D gene. Germline assignment: CDR1 KGHSH and CDR2 LQKENI. The CDR3 runs to 16 residues. Trimming left V 3 bases short and J 0 bases short, with 9 bases between. The CDR3 protein is CASSPGGSSGANVLTF. Here the CDR3 DNA reads TGTGCCAGCTCACCGGGCGGAAGCTCTGGGGCCAACGTCCTGACTTTC.

The chain combines TRBV12-3 or TRBV12-4 with TRBJ2-7; 9 nucleotides line up with TRBD1. J lost 3 bases, V lost 4 bases, and 4 bases had no gene match. The CDR3 is made up of 14 amino acids. The chain's CDR3 is CASSSLGQGYEQYF. DNA of the CDR3: TGTGCCAGCAGTTCCCTGGGACAGGGCTACGAGCAGTACTTC.

The rearrangement joins TRBV29-1 to TRBJ2-1; D tentatively fits TRBD1 or TRBD2 (5 bases each). This CDR3 has 13 residues. The V end was cut by 6 bases, the J end by 0 bases, with 9 bases between. Germline-derived CDR1 and CDR2 are SQVTM and ANQGSEA. The CDR3 loop is CSVGGTSYNEQFF. The CDR3 nucleotides are TGCAGCGTAGGTGGGACCTCCTACAATGAGCAGTTCTTC.

This clonotype was seen a handful of times. V and J are TRBV4-1 and TRBJ2-7; unclear D gene. V was clipped by 4 bases and J by 2 bases, with 15 bases between them. Germline V gene sequence: CDR1 MGHRA, CDR2 YSYEKL. This CDR3 comprises 15 residues. CDR3 residues: CASSPRVSTAYEQYF. The CDR3 nucleotides read TGCGCCAGCAGCCCTCGTGTCTCCACCGCCTACGAGCAGTACTTC.

The chain carries TRBV30 and TRBJ2-3; either TRBD1 or TRBD2 may supply D (5 bases each). Germline CDR1 is GTSNPN and CDR2 is SVGIG (reference sequence). The CDR3 runs 15 residues. The V and J ends lost 6 bases and 6 bases respectively, with 22 bases between them. The CDR3 region is CACLGLGRPGDTQYF. Here the CDR3 DNA reads TGTGCCTGCTTGGGGCTCGGACGGCCGGGGGATACGCAGTATTTT.

The V and J genes are TRBV20-1 and TRBJ1-1; D ambiguous. V shed 2 bases and J shed 1 base, with 11 bases lying between them. CDR1 and CDR2 (germline): DFQATT, SNEGSKA (reference sequence). CDR3 length: 14 amino acids. In nucleotides, the CDR3 is TGCAGTGCTAGAAGGGAGGGTACGAACACTGAAGCTTTCTTT. Amino acid sequence: CSARREGTNTEAFF.

The chain joins TRBV7-3 to TRBJ2-7, with 7 bases that match TRBD2. The CDR3 is 19 residues long. Germline values: CDR1 SGHTA, CDR2 FQGTGA. Losses at the gene ends were 11 bases for V and 1 base for J; bases not matched to a gene: 26. CDR3 sequence: CAGPSEAGEGIWRSYEQYF. In DNA, the CDR3 is TGTGCCGGGCCTAGTGAGGCGGGAGAGGGGATTTGGAGATCCTACGAGCAGTACTTC. Combining the CDR3 with reference TRBV7-3 and TRBJ2-7 gives the whole variable domain GAGVSQTPSNKVTEKGKYVELRCDPISGHTALYWYRQSLGQGPEFLIYFQGTGAADDSGLPNDRFFAVRPEGSVSTLKIQRTERGDSAVYLCAGPSEAGEGIWRSYEQYFGPGTRLTVT.

The gene calls are TRBV20-1 and TRBJ2-4; D is unclear. Trimming took 5 bases from V and 9 from J, leaving 8 bases between them. Germline CDR1 DFQATT, CDR2 SNEGSKA (reference sequence). The CDR3 loop spans 10 amino acids. This CDR3 is CSAVLGIQYF. In DNA form, the CDR3 reads TGCAGTGCTGTCTTAGGCATTCAGTACTTC.

The rearrangement joins TRBV6-5 to TRBJ1-2; 10 nucleotides match TRBD1. Germline trimming cut 2 bases from V and 5 bases from J; bases unmatched to any gene: 5. This CDR3 is 15 amino acids long. CDR1 and CDR2 (germline): MNHEY, SVGAGI. CDR3 DNA: TGTGCCAGCAGTTACGCCGGGACAGGGGAATATGGCTACACCTTC. Translation: CASSYAGTGEYGYTF.

In this sample, this clonotype turned up a few times. The gene calls are TRBV7-2 and TRBJ2-5, with 8 positions matching TRBD1. Unmatched junction bases numbered 1, after V lost 0 bases and J lost 4 bases. The CDR3 is 14 residues long. CDR1 SGHTA and CDR2 FQGNSA come from the germline V gene. In nucleotides, the CDR3 is TGTGCCAGCAGCTTAGCCGGACAGGGAGAGACCCAGTACTTC. Its translation is CASSLAGQGETQYF.